This T cell receptor beta chain appears in the sequencing data of a study of blood T cell repertoires in COVID-19. For the study at large: Researchers got acute and convalescent COVID-19 samples from the United States, Italy and Spain. The cDNA or gDNA used as material had been derived from T cells, B-cell-depleted T cells, or PBMCs.

Methods used by the authors: Counts of nucleated cells, estimated from reference gene primer amplification, were obtained. Only in-frame clones appear in the TCRdb table, and some are missing; sequencing was by immunoSEQ multiplex PCR. Clone size and the V and J calls come from that table; the DNA yielded D and trimming. The repertoire includes about 290,000 clones, about 85% of them detected once, and over 3.5% sits in the top ten. There are 16 residues in the CDR3. Germline CDR1 reads SGHRS; CDR2 reads YFSETQ. J gave up 6 bases and V 4 bases, and 10 bases lay outside the gene matches. This receptor was obtained from a woman aged 45 to 65 with active or convalescent COVID-19. The sequenced sample consisted of peripheral blood. This chain links TRBV5-1 with TRBJ2-1; 10 bases are shared with TRBD2. CDR3 nucleotides: TGCGCCAGCAGCGTGGGACTAGCGCATAGGGGCAATGAGCAGTTCTTC. It specifies CASSVGLAHRGNEQFF.